The T cell receptor beta chain described here comes from a study of T cells in Graves' hyperthyroidism and ophthalmopathy. Template material for amplifying TCR beta CDR3 regions consisted of RNA transcripts. The HTBI primer set served for first-round RT-PCR of the TCR CDR3. TCRdb re-called the multiplex PCR reads with MiXCR, one entry per CDR3 protein. The sample shows approximately 600,000 distinct CDR3 sequences, over 11% of them seen only once. The study collected blood at first hyperthyroidism diagnosis, before any ophthalmopathy symptoms arose. Study-level results: Appearing also in blood were most of the thyroid clonotypes expanded above 0.001.

As for this clonotype: Its antigen is not known.

The CDR3 consists of 16 residues. Per the germline V gene, CDR1 is LGHNA and CDR2 is YNFKEQ. With V trimmed by 4 bases and J by 8 bases, 11 bases remained unmatched. The sequenced sample consisted of blood. This TCR was sampled from a woman in her thirties with Graves' hyperthyroidism that later progressed to Graves' ophthalmopathy. The chain employs TRBV4-2 and TRBJ2-3, with TRBD2 matching 11 bases. The CDR3 DNA sequence: TGTGCCAGCAGCCCCGGGACTAGCGGACCATTTGGTACGCAGTATTTT. Translating it yields CASSPGTSGPFGTQYF.